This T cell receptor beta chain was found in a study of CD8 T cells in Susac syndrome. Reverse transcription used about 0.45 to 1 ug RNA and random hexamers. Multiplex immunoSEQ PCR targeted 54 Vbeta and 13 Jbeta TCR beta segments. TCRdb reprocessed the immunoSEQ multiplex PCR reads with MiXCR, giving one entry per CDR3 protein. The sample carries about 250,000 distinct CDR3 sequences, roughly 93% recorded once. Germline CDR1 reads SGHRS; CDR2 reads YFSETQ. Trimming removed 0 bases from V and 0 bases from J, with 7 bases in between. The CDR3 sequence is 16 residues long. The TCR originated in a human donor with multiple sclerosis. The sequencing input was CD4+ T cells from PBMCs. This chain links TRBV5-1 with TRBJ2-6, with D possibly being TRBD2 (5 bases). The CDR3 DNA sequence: TGCGCCAGCAGCTTGGACGGGAACTCTGGGGCCAACGTCCTGACTTTC. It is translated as CASSLDGNSGANVLTF.